This T cell receptor beta chain emerged from a study of T cell responses to AZD1222 COVID-19 vaccine. Concerning this clone: The antigen remains undetermined.

The CDR3 runs to 14 residues. Between the trimmed V and J ends, which lost 0 bases and 5 bases, there was a span of 7 bases. Germline CDR1 and CDR2: LNHNV and YYDKDF (reference sequence). This table comes from immunoSEQ multiplex PCR, and its TCRdb copy is limited to in-frame clones, with some not included. This sample has about 83,000 clones, with roughly 85% found just once. General study results and limits: The study reported that nearly half of spike-specific TCRs target unmutated variant regions.

This specimen consisted of peripheral blood, obtained 28 days after the second AZD1222 dose. This sequence originates from an adult who received the AZD1222 COVID-19 vaccine. The chain is built from TRBV15 and TRBJ2-2; D possibly corresponds to TRBD2 (6 bases). CDR3 region: CATSRDRGTGELFF. In nucleotides, the CDR3 is TGTGCCACCAGCAGAGATCGGGGGACCGGGGAGCTGTTTTTT.